Each of the 7 T cell receptor beta chains below was sequenced from the same sample in a study of CD8 T cells in Susac syndrome (dated by TCRdb to about 2019). The library relied on the immunoSEQ multiplex PCR assay. RNA was extracted using the RNeasy kit, and roughly 0.5 to 1 ug of the RNA was reverse transcribed with random hexamers. TCRdb ran its own pipeline on the public reads, namely fastp trimming at Q25 and MiXCR clone calling, and kept in-frame beta chains. Merged by CDR3 protein, the rows form single entries marked with the most common genes and DNA. The table for this sample lists just over 150,000 distinct CDR3 sequences; around 96% of them were counted only once. 0.16% of the sample belongs to the ten largest clones. The sample comprised CD4+ T cells from PBMCs. The origin of the receptors is a human donor with Susac syndrome.

The chain employs TRBV12-3 or TRBV12-4 and TRBJ1-5; D remains ambiguous. The V gene lost 1 base and the J gene lost 2 bases, with 9 bases spanning the gap. The CDR3 runs to 15 residues. CDR3 residues: CASSLGTGGNQPQHF. CDR3 DNA sequence: TGTGCCAGCAGTTTAGGGACTGGTGGCAATCAGCCCCAGCATTTT.

This chain uses TRBV7-2 with TRBJ1-3; perhaps TRBD1 as D (6 bases). This CDR3 region has 14 residues. CDR1 is SGHTA and CDR2 is FQGNSA in the germline V gene. Trimming pared 0 bases from V and 7 bases from J, leaving 10 bases between. This CDR3 reads CASSLAGGGNTIYF. Written as DNA, the CDR3 is TGTGCCAGCAGCTTAGCGGGGGGCGGGAACACCATATATTTT.

The V gene is TRBV5-1, the J gene TRBJ2-3, with 10 positions matching TRBD2. This CDR3 is 16 amino acids long. CDR1 is SGHRS and CDR2 is YFSETQ in the germline V gene. Trimming at V came to 0 bases and at J to 3 bases, leaving 4 bases not matched to a gene. The CDR3 DNA follows: TGCGCCAGCAGCTTGGCTATAGCGGGGGGAACAGATACGCAGTATTTT. Translating gives CASSLAIAGGTDTQYF.

In the case of this clonotype: At one boundary the junction diverges from the germline segment, which might be a read error. V and J are TRBV20-1 and TRBJ2-1, with D perhaps being TRBD1 or TRBD2 (5 bases each). The CDR3 is 11 residues long. The V gene's germline CDR1 is DFQATT and CDR2 SNEGSKA (reference sequence). CDR3 protein: CSARVRDGYFF. For the CDR3, the DNA is TGCAGTGCCAGAGTCCGGGACGGATATTTCTTC.

The rearrangement links TRBV21-1 to TRBJ2-1; the table's TRBD1 call for D was not verified on the DNA. TRBV21-1 counts as a pseudogene. The CDR3 runs 16 residues. CDR3 amino acids: CASSKVDRVAHNEQFF. The CDR3 DNA sequence: TGTGCCAGCAGCAAAGTGGACAGGGTTGCCCACAATGAGCAGTTCTTC.

The chain links TRBV29-1 to TRBJ1-2; TRBD1 agrees at 7 bases. There are 13 residues in the CDR3. Germline V gene lookup returns CDR1 SQVTM and CDR2 ANQGSEA. V dropped 6 bases and J dropped 4; count of bases not matched to a gene: 8. CDR3 in amino acids: CSVPGQKSYGYTF. The CDR3 nucleotides are TGCAGCGTCCCGGGACAGAAGTCCTATGGCTACACCTTC.

The chain joins TRBV5-1 to TRBJ2-7, with TRBD2 as a possible D gene (5 bases). The CDR3 extends over 12 amino acids. Germline V gives CDR1 SGHRS, CDR2 YFSETQ. V shed 4 bases and J shed 7 bases, with 12 bases lying between them. The CDR3 spells CASSRTWEEQYF. DNA for the CDR3: TGCGCCAGCAGCCGCACTTGGGAGGAGCAGTACTTC.